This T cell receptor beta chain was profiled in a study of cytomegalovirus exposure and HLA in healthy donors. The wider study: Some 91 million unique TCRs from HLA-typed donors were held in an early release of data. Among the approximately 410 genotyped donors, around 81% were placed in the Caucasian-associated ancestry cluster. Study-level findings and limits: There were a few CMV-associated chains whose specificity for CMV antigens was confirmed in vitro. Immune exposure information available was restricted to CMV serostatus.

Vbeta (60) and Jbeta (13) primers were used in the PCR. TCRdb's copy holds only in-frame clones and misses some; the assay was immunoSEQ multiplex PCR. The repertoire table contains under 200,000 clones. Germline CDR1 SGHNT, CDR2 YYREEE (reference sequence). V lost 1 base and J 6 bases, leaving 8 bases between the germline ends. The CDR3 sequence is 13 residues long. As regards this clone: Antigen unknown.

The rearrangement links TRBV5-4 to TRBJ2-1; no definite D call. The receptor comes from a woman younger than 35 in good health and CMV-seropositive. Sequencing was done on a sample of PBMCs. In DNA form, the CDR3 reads TGTGCCAGCAGCTTGCCAGATTCCAATGAGCAGTTCTTC. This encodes CASSLPDSNEQFF.